The following is a T cell receptor (beta chain) sequence with its context. This sample was taken from a study of blood T cell repertoires in COVID-19. Study as a whole: Researchers got acute and convalescent COVID-19 samples from the United States, Italy and Spain. In each case, the material was cDNA or gDNA derived from T cells, B-cell-depleted T cells, or PBMCs.

Trimming stripped 5 bases from V and 9 bases from J, with 15 bases between. Germline V CDR1 and CDR2: MNHEY, SVGEGT. This CDR3 is 13 amino acids long. Per the original data handling: Amplified reference gene primers provided the basis for estimating nucleated cell counts. Here immunoSEQ multiplex PCR was the method, and the copy in TCRdb shows in-frame clones only, minus some. V and J calls and clone size are given by that table; D and trimming were obtained from the DNA. The data hold approximately 150,000 clones, with more than 70% observed a single time. The rearrangement links TRBV6-2 or TRBV6-3 to TRBJ2-3, with a tentative D call TRBD1 (5 bases). The TCR was taken from a man aged 50 or older who had recovered from COVID-19. What was sequenced was peripheral blood. CDR3 protein: CASSHLVGATQYF. DNA of the CDR3: TGTGCCAGCAGTCACCTCGTTGGGGCCACGCAGTATTTT.